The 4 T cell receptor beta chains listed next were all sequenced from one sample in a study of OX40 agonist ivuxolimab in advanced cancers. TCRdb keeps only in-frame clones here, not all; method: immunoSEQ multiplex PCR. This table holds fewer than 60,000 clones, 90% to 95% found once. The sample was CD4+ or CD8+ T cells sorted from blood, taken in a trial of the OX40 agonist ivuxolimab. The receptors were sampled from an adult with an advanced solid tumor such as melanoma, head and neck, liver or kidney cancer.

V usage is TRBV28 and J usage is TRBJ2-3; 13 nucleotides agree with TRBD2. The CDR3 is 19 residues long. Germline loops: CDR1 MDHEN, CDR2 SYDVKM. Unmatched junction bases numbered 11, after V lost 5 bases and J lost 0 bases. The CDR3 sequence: CASSPPGLAGQSSTDTQYF. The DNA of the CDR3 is TGTGCCAGCAGTCCCCCGGGACTAGCGGGACAATCTAGCACAGATACGCAGTATTTT.

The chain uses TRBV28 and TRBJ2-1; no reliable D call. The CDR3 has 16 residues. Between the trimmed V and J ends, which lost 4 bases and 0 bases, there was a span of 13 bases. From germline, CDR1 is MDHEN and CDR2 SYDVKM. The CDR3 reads CASSSPFMGSYNEQFF. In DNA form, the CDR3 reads TGTGCCAGCAGTTCCCCGTTTATGGGCTCCTACAATGAGCAGTTCTTC.

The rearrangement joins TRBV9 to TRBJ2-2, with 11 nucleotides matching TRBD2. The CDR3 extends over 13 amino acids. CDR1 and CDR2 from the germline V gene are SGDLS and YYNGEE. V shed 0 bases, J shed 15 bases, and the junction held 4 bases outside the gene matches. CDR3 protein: CASSVADSGRVFF. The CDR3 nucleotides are TGTGCCAGCAGCGTAGCGGATAGCGGGAGGGTGTTTTTT. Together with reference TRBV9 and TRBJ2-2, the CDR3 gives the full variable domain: DSGVTQTPKHLITATGQRVTLRCSPRSGDLSVYWYQQSLDQGLQFLIQYYNGEERAKGNILERFSAQQFPDLHSELNLSSLELGDSALYFCASSVADSGRVFFGEGSRLTVL.

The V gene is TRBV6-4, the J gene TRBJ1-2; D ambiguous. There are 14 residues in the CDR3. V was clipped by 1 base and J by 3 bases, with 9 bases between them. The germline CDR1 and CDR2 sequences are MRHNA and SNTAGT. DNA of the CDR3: TGTGCCAGCAGTGACTGGGTCGGTCACTATGGCTACACCTTC. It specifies CASSDWVGHYGYTF.